Below, one T cell receptor (beta chain) is given with its context. Trimming took 4 bases from V and 4 from J; bases not matched to a gene: 8. The CDR3 contains 17 residues. CDR1 SEHNR and CDR2 FQNEAQ come from the germline V gene (reference sequence). This record comes from a study of T cell changes during pregnancy in multiple sclerosis. Produced via immunoSEQ multiplex PCR; TCRdb's table is partial and in-frame only. Altogether some 33,000 clones are present, roughly nine tenths being singletons, with the ten largest covering 11%. The sequence was obtained from a female donor with multiple sclerosis, enrolled in a pregnancy study. The gene calls are TRBV7-9 and TRBJ2-5; TRBD2 matches at 14 bases. The specimen was CD8+ T cells from peripheral blood mononuclear cells, collected in the third trimester of pregnancy. The CDR3 region has the DNA TGTGCCAGCAGCTATCCCGGACTAGCGGGGGGTGGAGAGACCCAGTACTTC. Residues: CASSYPGLAGGGETQYF.